The 26 T cell receptor beta chains given below trace back to one sample, sequenced in a study of Graves' ophthalmopathy and Graves' hyperthyroidism. TCR beta CDR3 regions were amplified from RNA transcripts. Investigators did first-round RT-PCR with HTBI primers, then second-round multiplex PCR. TCRdb passed the multiplex PCR reads through MiXCR, listing each CDR3 protein once. This sample carries over a million distinct CDR3 sequences, 35% to 40% of them seen once, and the ten largest clones take around 10%. The sequenced material came from peripheral blood or thyroid tissue (not recorded which). Receptor source: an adult man with Graves' hyperthyroidism.

This clonotype was counted many times. This CDR3 is CASKTDSSYEQYF. The CDR3 bases are TGTGCCAGCAAGACGGATAGCTCCTACGAGCAGTACTTC. The rearrangement joins TRBV7-9 to TRBJ2-7, with no clear D. The CDR3 length is 13 residues. V was clipped by 7 bases and J by 0 bases, with 10 bases between them. The germline V gene encodes CDR1 SEHNR and CDR2 FQNEAQ (reference sequence).

About this clonotype: With a much larger clone just one base away, this may be a read error. The rearrangement uses TRBV10-3 and TRBJ1-5; D might be TRBD1 (5 bases). Germline-derived CDR1 and CDR2 are ENHRY and SYGVKD. The V end lost 5 bases, the J end lost 0 bases, and 11 bases lay between the germline ends. CDR3 length: 15 residues. For the CDR3, the DNA is TGTGCCATCAGTTACGACAGTAATAGCAATCAGCCCCAGCATTTT. Its translation: CAISYDSNSNQPQHF.

On this clonotype: Just one base apart from a much larger clone, this may be a read error. V gene TRBV20-1 combines with J gene TRBJ2-2; tentatively, D is TRBD1 or TRBD2 (5 bases each). CDR3 length: 15 amino acids. Germline V gives CDR1 DFQATT, CDR2 SNEGSKA (reference sequence). CDR3 DNA sequence: TGCAGTGCTAGAGCATTGGCAGGGAGACCCGGGGAGCTGGTTTTT. Translated: CSARALAGRPGELVF.

As to this clonotype: This may arise from a read error, as a much more abundant clone is one base away. The chain is built from TRBV5-8 and TRBJ1-1; D unresolved. CDR1 is SGHTS, CDR2 YDEGEE, per germline. Trimming left V 9 bases short and J 10 bases short, with 13 bases between. This CDR3 is 10 amino acids long. In DNA form, the CDR3 reads TGTGCCACTGCGACTTTAGGAGCTTTCTTT. Residues: CATATLGAFF.

This clonotype was picked up a small number of times. A read error may produce the germline difference seen at one junction end. The chain links TRBV10-3 to TRBJ1-1; 10 nucleotides agree with TRBD1. Germline loops: CDR1 ENHRY, CDR2 SYGVKD. The length of the CDR3 is 17 residues. As DNA, the CDR3 is TGTGCCAGCAGTGAAGGAGGACAGGGGGAAGGATCCACTGAAGCTTTCTTT. Translated: CASSEGGQGEGSTEAFF.

In the case of this clonotype: A much bigger clone sits one base away, suggesting this may be a read error. The chain uses TRBV7-7 and TRBJ1-1, with 10 bases matching TRBD1. Germline CDR1 SSHAT, CDR2 FNYEAQ (reference sequence). This CDR3 contains 18 residues. This chain's CDR3 is CASSQGQGWGLMNTESFF. The CDR3 DNA reads TGTGCCAGCAGCCAGGGACAGGGGTGGGGACTTATGAACACTGAATCTTTCTTT.

This clonotype appeared once. V and J are TRBV7-9 and TRBJ2-1, with a possible D match to TRBD1 (6 bases). The CDR3 runs to 14 residues. V lost 11 bases to trimming and J lost 5 bases, with 19 bases between them. Germline V gene data show CDR1 as SEHNR and CDR2 as FQNEAQ (reference sequence). As DNA, the CDR3 is TGTGCCGTAGGGGTAGGACAGAGCAACAATGAGCAGTTCTTC. Its translation is CAVGVGQSNNEQFF.

This clonotype was counted ten times or more. The V and J genes are TRBV24-1 and TRBJ2-2, with 7 nucleotides matching TRBD1. The germline gives CDR1 KGHDR, CDR2 SFDVKD. There are 17 residues in the CDR3. V lost 0 bases to trimming and J lost 1 base; unmatched junction nucleotides: 4. The CDR3 sequence: CATSDLQRTGNTGELFF. The CDR3 coding sequence is TGTGCCACCAGTGATTTGCAGCGGACAGGGAACACCGGGGAGCTGTTTTTT.

The sample holds many counts of this clonotype. V is TRBV4-1 and J is TRBJ1-2; TRBD1 matches 7 bases. There are 13 residues in the CDR3. Looked up from germline, CDR1 is MGHRA and CDR2 is YSYEKL. V lost 1 base to trimming and J lost 10 bases; unmatched junction nucleotides: 6. The CDR3 sequence: CASSQGDRPLYTF. DNA for the CDR3: TGCGCCAGCAGCCAAGGGGACAGACCACTCTACACCTTC.

The V and J genes are TRBV20-1 and TRBJ2-7; either TRBD1 or TRBD2 may supply D (6 bases each). The germline V and J ends were trimmed by 6 bases and 9 bases, with 21 bases remaining between them. In germline, CDR1 is DFQATT, CDR2 SNEGSKA (reference sequence). CDR3 length: 13 amino acids. The CDR3 protein is CSAQTGSEEGQYF. CDR3 bases: TGCAGTGCCCAAACAGGGTCGGAGGAGGGGCAGTACTTC.

The rearrangement joins TRBV19 to TRBJ1-1; possibly TRBD1 for D (5 bases). Trimming stripped 8 bases from V and 5 bases from J, with 15 bases between. In germline, CDR1 is LNHDA, CDR2 SQIVND (reference sequence). There are 13 residues in the CDR3. The chain's CDR3 is CASWGSRVTEAFF. In DNA, the CDR3 is TGTGCCAGTTGGGGGAGCAGGGTAACTGAAGCTTTCTTT.

The V call is TRBV6-1, the J call TRBJ1-6; D unclear. CDR3 size: 16 residues. The germline CDR1 and CDR2 sequences are MNHNS and SASEGT. Trimming took 3 bases from V and 0 from J, leaving 9 bases between them. The CDR3 region is CASSERLTSYNSPLHF. CDR3 nucleotide sequence: TGTGCCAGCAGTGAGAGGCTGACCTCCTATAATTCACCCCTCCACTTT.

Points on this clonotype: One end of the junction varies from germline; a read error may be responsible. This chain connects TRBV13 to TRBJ2-6, with a possible D match to TRBD1 (5 bases). Germline CDR1 PRHDT, CDR2 FYEKMQ (reference sequence). The CDR3 totals 17 residues. The CDR3 coding sequence is TGTGCCAGCAGCACTCAAGAAGGGGTCTCTGGGGCCAACGTCCCGACTTTC. This translates into CASSTQEGVSGANVPTF. The full variable domain, completed using reference TRBV13 and TRBJ2-6, is AAGVIQSPRHLIKEKRETATLKCYPIPRHDTVYWYQQGPGQDPQFLISFYEKMQSDKGSIPDRFSAQQFSDYHSELNMSSLELGDSALYFCASSTQEGVSGANVPTFGAGSRLTVL.

This clonotype was observed many times. The chain employs TRBV29-1 and TRBJ1-2; possible D gene TRBD1, 6 bases. V lost 2 bases and J lost 4, with 14 bases in between. Germline CDR1 and CDR2: SQVTM and ANQGSEA. The CDR3 length is 14 residues. CDR3: CSVEWGQRAYGYTF. The CDR3 coding sequence is TGCAGCGTTGAATGGGGGCAGAGAGCCTATGGCTACACCTTC.

With regard to this clonotype: A single base separates this from a much larger clone, so it may be a read error. This chain uses TRBV2 with TRBJ1-2; D is unresolved. The germline V gene has CDR1 SNHLY and CDR2 FYNNEI. There are 14 residues in the CDR3. CDR3 residues: CAGSEGGQLYGYTF. The CDR3 bases are TGTGCCGGCAGTGAAGGTGGGCAGCTCTATGGCTACACCTTC.

This clonotype came up many times. J is TRBJ2-6 and V is TRBV2; TRBD1 matches 11 bases. The CDR3 runs to 18 residues. After removal of 8 bases from V and 2 bases from J, the junction contained 11 bases not matched to a gene. Per germline, CDR1 SNHLY and CDR2 FYNNEI. CDR3 nucleotides: TGTGCCAGCCTACGGAGAGGACAGGGGGCTGCTGGGGCCAACGTCCTGACTTTC. It yields the protein CASLRRGQGAAGANVLTF.

This clonotype was seen repeatedly, ten times or more. The rearrangement uses TRBV5-5 and TRBJ2-7, with 8 bases aligning to TRBD2. Per germline, CDR1 SGHKS and CDR2 YYEKEE (reference sequence). V dropped 2 bases and J dropped 6; count of bases not matched to a gene: 4. There are 13 residues in the CDR3. The CDR3 loop reads CASSFGLAFEQYF. Here the CDR3 DNA reads TGTGCCAGCAGCTTCGGACTAGCCTTCGAGCAGTACTTC. The entire variable domain, with the rest obtained from reference TRBV5-5 and TRBJ2-7, is as follows: DAGVTQSPTHLIKTRGQQVTLRCSPISGHKSVSWYQQVLGQGPQFIFQYYEKEERGRGNFPDRFSARQFPNYSSELNVNALLLGDSALYLCASSFGLAFEQYFGPGTRLTVT.

This clonotype occurred many times. The rearrangement links TRBV7-2 to TRBJ1-1; D not resolved. V lost 1 base, J lost 7 bases, and 13 bases lay in between. Germline-derived CDR1 and CDR2 are SGHTA and FQGNSA. The CDR3 is made up of 14 amino acids. The CDR3 DNA sequence: TGTGCCAGCAGCTTAGGCCTAGTCCGGGGTGAAGCTTTCTTT. Its protein is CASSLGLVRGEAFF.

The CDR3 here is CASSEWGASQAFF. The CDR3 DNA reads TGTGCCAGCAGTGAATGGGGGGCCTCACAAGCTTTCTTT. The V call is TRBV25-1, the J call TRBJ1-1, with a possible D match to TRBD1 (6 bases). Between the trimmed V and J ends, which lost 1 base and 9 bases, there was a span of 12 bases. From germline, CDR1 is MGHDK and CDR2 SYGVNS. The CDR3 is made up of 13 amino acids.

V is TRBV4-3 and J is TRBJ2-5; tentatively, D is TRBD2 (5 bases). The V gene's germline CDR1 is LGHNA and CDR2 YSLEER. The CDR3 sequence is 15 residues long. Between the trimmed V and J ends, which lost 0 bases and 4 bases, there was a span of 12 bases. The CDR3 protein is CASSQDEGLLETQYF. In DNA form, the CDR3 reads TGCGCCAGCAGCCAAGATGAGGGATTATTAGAGACCCAGTACTTC.

The V call is TRBV28, the J call TRBJ2-7; D is unresolved. The V gene's germline CDR1 is MDHEN and CDR2 SYDVKM. The CDR3 is 14 residues long. V shed 9 bases and J shed 0 bases, with 15 bases lying between them. DNA for the CDR3: TGTGCCAGTCTCTCTCTTGGAGCCTCCTACGAGCAGTACTTC. It specifies CASLSLGASYEQYF.

This clonotype showed up just a few times. The chain uses TRBV28 and TRBJ1-2, with 9 bases fitting TRBD1. Germline loops: CDR1 MDHEN, CDR2 SYDVKM. The CDR3 is made up of 14 amino acids. V was pared by 6 bases and J by 2 bases, with 4 bases of the junction left unmatched. CDR3: CASRLGTGNYGYTF. CDR3 in DNA: TGTGCCAGCAGACTCGGGACAGGGAACTATGGCTACACCTTC.

The V call is TRBV2, the J call TRBJ1-5, with 9 bases identical to TRBD1. The CDR3 covers 13 residues. V lost 6 bases and J lost 6; bases outside the gene matches: 3. Germline CDR1 SNHLY, CDR2 FYNNEI. CDR3 residues: CASRGDRAQPQHF. For the CDR3, the DNA is TGTGCCAGCAGAGGGGACAGGGCTCAGCCCCAGCATTTT.

This clonotype was counted ten times or more. V usage is TRBV5-8 and J usage is TRBJ2-2, with TRBD1 identical over 10 bases. The V gene's germline CDR1 is SGHTS and CDR2 YDEGEE. Trimming at V came to 3 bases and at J to 7 bases, leaving 6 bases not matched to a gene. The CDR3 totals 15 residues. The CDR3 is CASSSRQGADGELFF. In DNA form, the CDR3 reads TGTGCCAGCAGCTCCCGACAGGGGGCAGACGGGGAGCTGTTTTTT.

V is TRBV7-2 and J is TRBJ2-5; 7 bases are shared with TRBD1. The CDR3 totals 15 residues. V was clipped by 6 bases and J by 5 bases; unmatched bases: 12. Germline values: CDR1 SGHTA, CDR2 FQGNSA. CDR3: CASRGNRGIWETQYF. DNA of the CDR3: TGTGCCAGCAGGGGGAACAGGGGAATATGGGAGACCCAGTACTTC.

This clonotype was counted at least ten times. V is TRBV11-2 and J is TRBJ2-5, with 7 bases matching TRBD2. The CDR3 consists of 15 residues. V shed 0 bases, J shed 3 bases, and the junction held 4 bases outside the gene matches. Germline V gives CDR1 SGHAT, CDR2 FQNNGV. For the CDR3, the DNA is TGTGCCAGCAGCTTAGACGGGGGGACCAAAGAGACCCAGTACTTC. As protein: CASSLDGGTKETQYF.